The 6 T cell receptor beta chains below all came from one sample that was sequenced in a study of OX40 agonist ivuxolimab in advanced cancers. The repertoire was sequenced with immunoSEQ multiplex PCR; TCRdb's copy has only in-frame clones and lacks some. The sample lists 60,000 or so clones; roughly 86% were seen once. This sample comprised CD4+ or CD8+ T cells sorted from blood, obtained in a trial of the OX40 agonist ivuxolimab. These receptor sequences come from an adult with an advanced solid tumor such as melanoma, head and neck, liver or kidney cancer.

The V gene is TRBV10-2, the J gene TRBJ1-5, with D possibly matching TRBD1 (5 bases). The V and J ends lost 8 bases and 1 base respectively, with 12 bases between them. CDR1 and CDR2 (germline): WSHSY, SAAADI. The CDR3 covers 14 residues. The CDR3 nucleotides read TGCGCCAGCCAAGGGGCAGGAAGCAATCAGCCCCAGCATTTT. Amino acids: CASQGAGSNQPQHF.

This chain connects TRBV27 to TRBJ1-1; D remains ambiguous. Germline CDR1 MNHEY, CDR2 SMNVEV (reference sequence). V shed 2 bases and J shed 5 bases, with 9 bases lying between them. This CDR3 has 13 amino acids. The CDR3 here is CASSLEGHTEAFF. CDR3 DNA: TGTGCCAGCAGTTTAGAAGGGCATACTGAAGCTTTCTTT.

The chain has TRBV7-9 and TRBJ1-4; TRBD1 matches at 10 bases. Germline CDR1 SEHNR, CDR2 FQNEAQ (reference sequence). The CDR3 contains 14 residues. V was pared by 5 bases and J by 7 bases, with 4 bases of the junction left unmatched. The CDR3 region is CASSRQGAVEKLFF. The CDR3 nucleotides read TGTGCCAGCAGCCGACAGGGGGCGGTTGAAAAACTGTTTTTT.

This clone was seen only once. This rearrangement joins TRBV7-9 to TRBJ1-3; D is unclear. Germline-derived CDR1 and CDR2 are SEHNR and FQNEAQ (reference sequence). This CDR3 comprises 16 residues. Between the trimmed V and J ends, which lost 5 bases and 4 bases, there was a span of 18 bases. The CDR3 loop is CASSPEGTSRGNTIYF. For the CDR3, the DNA is TGTGCCAGCAGCCCCGAGGGTACCTCGAGGGGAAACACCATATATTTT.

The chain links TRBV6-5 to TRBJ1-2, with a weak D call TRBD1 (5 bases). The CDR3 runs 15 residues. The V end lost 0 bases, the J end lost 4 bases, and 12 bases lay between the germline ends. Germline CDR1 is MNHEY and CDR2 is SVGAGI. The CDR3 here is CASSYSEDSSYGYTF. CDR3 in DNA: TGTGCCAGCAGTTACTCGGAAGACAGTAGCTATGGCTACACCTTC.

V usage is TRBV7-6 and J usage is TRBJ1-1, with 7 bases aligning to TRBD1. With V trimmed by 5 bases and J by 6 bases, 33 bases remained unmatched. This CDR3 spans 22 amino acids. Germline V gives CDR1 SGHVS, CDR2 FNYEAQ. Here the CDR3 reads CASSPIPPGQYLSAHYNAEAFF. CDR3 nucleotide sequence: TGTGCCAGCAGCCCAATCCCACCGGGACAGTATTTAAGTGCCCACTATAACGCTGAAGCTTTCTTT.